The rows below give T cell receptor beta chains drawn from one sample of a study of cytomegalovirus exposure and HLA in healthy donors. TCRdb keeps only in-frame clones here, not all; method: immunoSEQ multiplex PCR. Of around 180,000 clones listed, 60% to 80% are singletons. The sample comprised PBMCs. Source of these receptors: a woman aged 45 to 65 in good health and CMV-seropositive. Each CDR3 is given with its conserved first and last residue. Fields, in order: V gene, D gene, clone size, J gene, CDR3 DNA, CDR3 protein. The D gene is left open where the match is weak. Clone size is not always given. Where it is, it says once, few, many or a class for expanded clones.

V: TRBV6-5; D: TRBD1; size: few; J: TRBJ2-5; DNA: TGTGCCAGCAGCCCCGGGACAGAGACCCCGTACTTC; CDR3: CASSPGTETPYF
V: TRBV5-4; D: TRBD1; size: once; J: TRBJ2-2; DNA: TGTGCCAGCAGTAATGACAGGGCCGGGGAGCTGTTTTTT; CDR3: CASSNDRAGELFF
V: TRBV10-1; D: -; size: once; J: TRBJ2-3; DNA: TGCGCCAGCAGTGCGGGAGGACAGACAGATACGCAGTATTTT; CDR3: CASSAGGQTDTQYF
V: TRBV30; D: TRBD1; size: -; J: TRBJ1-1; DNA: TGTGCCTGGAGTGTACGGGACAGGTTCACTGAAGCTTTCTTT; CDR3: CAWSVRDRFTEAFF
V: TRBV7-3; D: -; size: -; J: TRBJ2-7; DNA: TGTGCCAGCAGCTTAGAGGTCTTCTCCTACGAGCAGTACTTC; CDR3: CASSLEVFSYEQYF
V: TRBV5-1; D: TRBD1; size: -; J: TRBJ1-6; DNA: TGCGCCAGCAGCAGGAGGACAGGGTACGATTCACCCCTCCACTTT; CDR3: CASSRRTGYDSPLHF
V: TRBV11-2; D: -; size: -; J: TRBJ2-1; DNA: TGTGCCAGCAGCTTACTAACTAGCCTGAGCTCCTACAATGAGCAGTTCTTC; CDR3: CASSLLTSLSSYNEQFF
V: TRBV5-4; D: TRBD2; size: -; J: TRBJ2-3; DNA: TGTGCCAGCAGCTTGGGGCTAGCGGGGGTTCGGGATACGCAGTATTTT; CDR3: CASSLGLAGVRDTQYF
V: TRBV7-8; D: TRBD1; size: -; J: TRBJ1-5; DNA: TGTGCCAGCAGCCATGGACAGGGAACCTACAATAGCAATCAGCCCCAGCATTTT; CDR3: CASSHGQGTYNSNQPQHF
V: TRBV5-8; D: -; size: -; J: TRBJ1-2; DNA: TGTGCCAGCAGCGCCGGTGGCTACACCTTC; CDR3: CASSAGGYTF
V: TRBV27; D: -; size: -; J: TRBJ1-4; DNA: TGTGCCAGCAGTGAAACAGGGATTGCGAATGAAAAACTGTTTTTT; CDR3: CASSETGIANEKLFF
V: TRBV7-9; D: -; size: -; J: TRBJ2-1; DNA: TGTGCCAGCAGCTTAAAAAGCGGCGGCTCCTACAATGAGCAGTTCTTC; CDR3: CASSLKSGGSYNEQFF
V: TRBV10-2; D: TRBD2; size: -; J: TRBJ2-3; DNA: TGCGCCAGCAGTGAGTGGCTAGCGGGGGGCCTGGATACGCAGTATTTT; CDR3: CASSEWLAGGLDTQYF
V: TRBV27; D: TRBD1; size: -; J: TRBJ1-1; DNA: TGTGCCAGCAGTCGGACGACGACAGGGGGCACTGAAGCTTTCTTT; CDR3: CASSRTTTGGTEAFF
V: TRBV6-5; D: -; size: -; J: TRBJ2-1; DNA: TGTGCCAGCAGATCTCAGGGTACCCTGGGCAATGAGCAGTTCTTC; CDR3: CASRSQGTLGNEQFF
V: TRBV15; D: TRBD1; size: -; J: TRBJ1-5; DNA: TGTGCCACTGGACAGGGGGCAAGCAATCAGCCCCAGCATTTT; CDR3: CATGQGASNQPQHF
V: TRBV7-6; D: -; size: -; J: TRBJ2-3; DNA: TGTGCCAGCAGCTTAGAGGGACTGGGAGATCCTACGCAGTATTTT; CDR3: CASSLEGLGDPTQYF
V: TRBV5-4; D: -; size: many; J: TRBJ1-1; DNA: TGTGCCAGCAGCTTCTTCAACGCAGTTCCGGGCACTGAAGCTTTCTTT; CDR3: CASSFFNAVPGTEAFF
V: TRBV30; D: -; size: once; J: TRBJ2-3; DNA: TGTGCCTGGGCAGGGAAGAACACAGATACGCAGTATTTT; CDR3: CAWAGKNTDTQYF
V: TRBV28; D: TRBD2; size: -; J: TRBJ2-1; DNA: TGTGCCAGCAGTTCGGGTGGCGGGGGGTACTCCTACAATGAGCAGTTCTTC; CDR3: CASSSGGGGYSYNEQFF
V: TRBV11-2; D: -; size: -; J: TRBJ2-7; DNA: TGTGCCAGCAGCTCCCTGGGCCTCGGGCAGTACTTC; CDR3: CASSSLGLGQYF
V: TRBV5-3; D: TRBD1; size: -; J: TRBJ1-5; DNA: TGTCTAAAGAATGGGACAGGAGATAGCAATCAGCCCCAGCATTTT; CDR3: CLKNGTGDSNQPQHF
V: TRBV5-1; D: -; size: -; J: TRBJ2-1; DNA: TGCGCCAGCAGCTTGGCCAGCTACAATGAGCAGTTCTTC; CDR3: CASSLASYNEQFF
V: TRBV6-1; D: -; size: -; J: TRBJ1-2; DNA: TGTGCCAGCAGTGACAGGGTCTATGGCTACACCTTC; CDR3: CASSDRVYGYTF
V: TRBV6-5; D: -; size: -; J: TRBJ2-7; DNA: TGTGCCAGCAGTTACTCTCCGGGGAACGAGTACTACGAGCAGTACTTC; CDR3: CASSYSPGNEYYEQYF
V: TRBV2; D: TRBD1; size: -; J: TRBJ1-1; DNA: TGTGCCAGCAGACAGGGGAGTAAAGAAGCTTTCTTT; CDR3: CASRQGSKEAFF
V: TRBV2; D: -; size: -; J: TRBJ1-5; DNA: TGTGCCAGCAGCAGGGGCACCCTCAATCAGCCCCAGCATTTT; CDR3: CASSRGTLNQPQHF
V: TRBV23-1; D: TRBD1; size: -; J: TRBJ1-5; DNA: TGCGCCAGCAGTCGTCCGGGACAGGGCAGCAATCAGCCCCAGCATTTT; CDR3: CASSRPGQGSNQPQHF
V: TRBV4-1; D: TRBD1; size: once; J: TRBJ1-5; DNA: TGCGCCAGCAGCCAAGGGACAGGGGATGTCAATCAGCCCCAGCATTTT; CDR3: CASSQGTGDVNQPQHF
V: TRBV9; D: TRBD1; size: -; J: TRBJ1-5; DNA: TGTGCCAGCAGCGATGGGACAGGGGCTCAGCCCCAGCATTTT; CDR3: CASSDGTGAQPQHF
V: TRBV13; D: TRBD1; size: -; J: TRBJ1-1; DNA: TGTGCCAGCAAACCCCGACAGGGGAACGCTGAAGCTTTCTTT; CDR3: CASKPRQGNAEAFF
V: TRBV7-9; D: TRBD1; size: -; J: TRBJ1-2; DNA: TGTTCCAGCAGACCGGGACAGGGGGCCAGCGACTATGGCTACACCTTC; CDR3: CSSRPGQGASDYGYTF
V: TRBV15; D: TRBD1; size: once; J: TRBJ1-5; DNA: TGTGCCACCAGCAGAGAGCAGGGGGGAGAGCAGCCCCAGCATTTT; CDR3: CATSREQGGEQPQHF
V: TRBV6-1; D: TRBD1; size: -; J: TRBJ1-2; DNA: TGTGCCAGCAGTGGTGGGACAGATTTATATGGCTACACCTTC; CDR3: CASSGGTDLYGYTF
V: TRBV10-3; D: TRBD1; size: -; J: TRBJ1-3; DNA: TGTGCCATCAGCCCGGGACAGGGATGGAACACCATATATTTT; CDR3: CAISPGQGWNTIYF
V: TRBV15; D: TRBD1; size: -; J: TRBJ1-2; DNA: TGTGCCACCAGCAGAGAAAAGGGGGCCTATGGCTACACCTTC; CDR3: CATSREKGAYGYTF
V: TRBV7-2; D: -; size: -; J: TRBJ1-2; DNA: TGTGCCAGCAGCTCTCGAGGGGAGGGGTATACTAACTATGGCTACACCTTC; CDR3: CASSSRGEGYTNYGYTF
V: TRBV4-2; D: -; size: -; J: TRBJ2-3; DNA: TGTGCCAGCAGCCAAGAAGGGGGAAATACGCAGTATTTT; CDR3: CASSQEGGNTQYF
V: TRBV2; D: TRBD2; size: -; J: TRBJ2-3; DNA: TGTGCCAGCAGTGACGGTAGCGGGGGATGGGCAGATACGCAGTATTTT; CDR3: CASSDGSGGWADTQYF
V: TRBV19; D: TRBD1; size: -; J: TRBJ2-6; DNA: TGTGCCAGTAGCTGGGACAGTCACTCTGGGGCCAACGTCCTGACTTTC; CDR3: CASSWDSHSGANVLTF
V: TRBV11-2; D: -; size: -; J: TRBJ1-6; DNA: TGTGCCAGCAGTTTTGATTGGGGAGATAATTCACCCCTCCACTTT; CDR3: CASSFDWGDNSPLHF
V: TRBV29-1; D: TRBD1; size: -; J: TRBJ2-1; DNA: TGCAGCCCGCGGACAGGGGACAATGAGCAGTTCTTC; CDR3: CSPRTGDNEQFF
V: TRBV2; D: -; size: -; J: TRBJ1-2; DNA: TGTGCCAGCAGTGGTCTGGCCCCCGGCTACACCTTC; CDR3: CASSGLAPGYTF
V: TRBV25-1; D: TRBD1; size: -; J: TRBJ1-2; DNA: TGTGCCAGCAGTGTTAACAGGGGCGATGGCTACACCTTC; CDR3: CASSVNRGDGYTF
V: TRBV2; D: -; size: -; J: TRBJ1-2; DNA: TGTGCCAGCAGTGAAAGCGACAGCGGGGGCTATGGCTACACCTTC; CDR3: CASSESDSGGYGYTF